This T cell receptor (beta chain) was identified during a study of OX40 agonist ivuxolimab in advanced cancers. Study-level information: All patients had ivuxolimab intravenously every 2 weeks at 0.01 to 10 mg/kg. Study findings and constraints: There were also nonresponders showing low normalized T-cell clonal expansion.

The table lists this clone with a few counts. Its matching antigen is unknown. CDR1 is LNHNV and CDR2 is YYDKDF in the germline V gene (reference sequence). Trimming shortened V by 4 bases and J by 0 bases, and 10 bases separated the two germline ends. This CDR3 has 14 amino acids. Here immunoSEQ multiplex PCR was the method, and the copy in TCRdb shows in-frame clones only, minus some. The repertoire holds over 35,000 clones, with roughly 90% as singletons. V is TRBV15 and J is TRBJ2-7; no definite D call. The receptor was isolated from an adult with an advanced solid tumor such as melanoma, head and neck, liver or kidney cancer. Sequenced material: CD4+ or CD8+ T cells sorted from blood, taken in a trial of the OX40 agonist ivuxolimab. Here the CDR3 DNA reads TGTGCCACCAGCACCTCTTTAAGCTCCTACGAGCAGTACTTC. Protein product: CATSTSLSSYEQYF. Supplemented by reference TRBV15 and TRBJ2-7, the full variable domain reads DAMVIQNPRYQVTQFGKPVTLSCSQTLNHNVMYWYQQKSSQAPKLLFHYYDKDFNNEADTPDNFQSRRPNTSFCFLDIRSPGLGDTAMYLCATSTSLSSYEQYFGPGTRLTVT.